These 28 T cell receptor beta chains were all obtained from the same sample, sequenced in a study of post-analysis software for immune sequencing data (dated by TCRdb to the mid-2010s). The intended sense of this specimen's time point label: second blood draw from one MS patient after hematopoietic stem cell transplantation. Receptor libraries were prepared by PCR. Reads for this sample came from an Illumina HiSeq 2500. Unique molecular identifiers were incorporated into TCR beta cDNA libraries to reduce PCR and sequencing biases. Clones were called with MiXCR by TCRdb after fastp trimmed the public reads at Q25, and only in-frame beta chains were retained. Identical CDR3 proteins give one entry, which carries the most common genes and DNA. In this sample the table shows 150,000 to 200,000 distinct CDR3 sequences, approximately 35% of which occur a single time. 28% of the sample is in the top ten clones.

The sample was blood, taken after autologous hematopoietic stem cell transplantation. These receptors came from a girl under 18 with multiple sclerosis. Donor details come from another sample of the same person, matched by shared clones.

This clonotype has only a few counts. This rearrangement joins TRBV7-8 to TRBJ2-7, with 9 bases aligning to TRBD1. The V gene end was trimmed by 5 bases and the J gene end by 2 bases; junction bases not matched to a gene: 7. CDR3 length: 15 amino acids. The germline V gene encodes CDR1 SGHVS and CDR2 FQNEAQ. CDR3 region: CASSPQGASPYEQYF. The CDR3 region has the DNA TGTGCCAGCAGCCCACAGGGGGCGTCCCCCTACGAGCAGTACTTC.

Note on this clonotype: This may come from a read error, since a much larger clone is one base off. The rearrangement joins TRBV4-2 to TRBJ2-4; D not resolved. Looked up from germline, CDR1 is LGHNA and CDR2 is YNFKEQ. V lost 2 bases and J lost 8, with 16 bases in between. The CDR3 length is 15 residues. DNA for the CDR3: TGTGCCAGCAGCCAAAAACAAGCACGGGCGCACATTCAGTACTTC. This translates into CASSQKQARAHIQYF.

The chain couples TRBV28 to TRBJ2-7, with 12 bases lining up with TRBD2. The end of the DNA aligns better with TRBJ2-5, so the J call may be wrong. CDR3 length: 15 residues. Per germline, CDR1 MDHEN and CDR2 SYDVKM. CDR3 amino acids: CASSLASGRGETQYF. The CDR3 nucleotides are TGTGCCAGCAGTTTAGCTAGCGGGAGGGGCGAGACCCAGTACTTC.

The chain carries TRBV25-1 and TRBJ1-2; 9 bases are shared with TRBD1. Germline trimming cut 1 base from V and 7 bases from J; bases unmatched to any gene: 4. This CDR3 has 14 amino acids. Germline values: CDR1 MGHDK, CDR2 SYGVNS. The CDR3 DNA is TGTGCCAGCAGTGAATTCCCGACAGGGGGTGGCTACACCTTC. Amino acids: CASSEFPTGGGYTF.

This clonotype appeared a few times. This chain joins TRBV27 and TRBJ1-1; the D is unclear. From germline, CDR1 is MNHEY and CDR2 SMNVEV (reference sequence). The V end was cut by 8 bases, the J end by 6 bases, with 13 bases between. The CDR3 contains 12 residues. The CDR3 protein is CASARPGAEAFF. The DNA of the CDR3 is TGTGCCAGCGCTAGACCCGGGGCTGAAGCTTTCTTT.

The V and J genes are TRBV10-3 and TRBJ2-1; D might be TRBD2 (6 bases). Germline CDR1 is ENHRY and CDR2 is SYGVKD. V was trimmed by 11 bases and J by 13 bases, leaving 12 bases between them. This CDR3 is built from 9 residues. CDR3 sequence (DNA): TGTGCCGTTCGGGAGACCCAGTTCTTC. It yields the protein CAVRETQFF.

This clonotype has just a few counts. This chain uses TRBV7-3 with TRBJ2-7; either TRBD1 or TRBD2 may fit D (5 bases each). CDR1 and CDR2 (germline): SGHTA, FQGTGA. The CDR3 consists of 13 residues. Deletions cut 5 bases from V and 5 bases from J, with 13 bases between. This CDR3 reads CASSTRGGNEQYF. CDR3 coding DNA: TGTGCCAGCAGCACTCGTGGGGGTAACGAGCAGTACTTC.

As DNA, the CDR3 is TGTGCCACCAGTGATTTTTCCCCAGGACAGTCTGGGGCCAACGTCCTGACTTTC. Its translation: CATSDFSPGQSGANVLTF. V gene TRBV24-1 combines with J gene TRBJ2-6; possible D gene TRBD1, 6 bases. There are 18 residues in the CDR3. V lost 1 base and J 1 base, leaving 13 bases between the germline ends. The germline CDR1 and CDR2 sequences are KGHDR and SFDVKD.

The rearrangement links TRBV15 to TRBJ2-7; D is uncertain. This CDR3 region has 12 residues. Germline V gene sequence: CDR1 LNHNV, CDR2 YYDKDF (reference sequence). V was clipped by 4 bases and J by 0 bases, with 4 bases between them. This CDR3 reads CATSTRSYEQYF. DNA of the CDR3: TGTGCCACCAGCACCCGCTCCTACGAGCAGTACTTC.

This clonotype was recorded a few times. J is TRBJ2-1 and V is TRBV20-1, with 12 bases identical to TRBD2. There are 17 residues in the CDR3. V lost 0 bases to trimming and J lost 9 bases; unmatched junction nucleotides: 12. CDR1 is DFQATT and CDR2 is SNEGSKA in the germline V gene (reference sequence). The CDR3 region is CSARDRPGLAGTIEQFF. The DNA for the CDR3 is TGCAGTGCTAGAGATCGGCCCGGACTAGCGGGAACTATTGAGCAGTTCTTC.

This clonotype has just one count. The chain joins TRBV29-1 to TRBJ1-1; D call uncertain. The CDR3 consists of 12 residues. Germline lookup yields CDR1 SQVTM and CDR2 ANQGSEA. Trimming pared 7 bases from V and 5 bases from J, leaving 14 bases between. CDR3 residues: CSARLAGTEAFF. CDR3 bases: TGCAGCGCGAGACTGGCGGGGACTGAAGCTTTCTTT.

There are a few counts of this clonotype. CDR3 sequence reads: CASSFSGQETQYF. CDR3 nucleotides: TGTGCCAGCAGCTTTAGCGGGCAAGAGACCCAGTACTTC. V gene TRBV7-9 combines with J gene TRBJ2-5; 7 nucleotides agree with TRBD2. There are 13 residues in the CDR3. Germline values: CDR1 SEHNR, CDR2 FQNEAQ (reference sequence). The V gene end was trimmed by 3 bases and the J gene end by 2 bases; junction bases not matched to a gene: 0.

Points on this clonotype: A much larger clone lies one base from this, so it may be a read error. The gene calls are TRBV5-1 and TRBJ2-7, with TRBD1 as a possible D gene (6 bases). The CDR3 covers 16 residues. The germline gives CDR1 SGHRS, CDR2 YFSETQ. CDR3 nucleotides: TGCGCCGGCAGCATCCGTCCCGGGACAAACTCCTACGAGCAGTACTTC. Its translation: CAGSIRPGTNSYEQYF.

The gene calls are TRBV6-2 or TRBV6-3 and TRBJ1-1, with D hard to call. V lost 6 bases and J lost 1, with 6 bases in between. Germline lookup yields CDR1 MNHEY and CDR2 SVGEGT. This CDR3 is 12 amino acids long. The CDR3 DNA is TGTGCCAGCAGATGGGGGAACACTGAAGCTTTCTTT. Amino acid sequence: CASRWGNTEAFF.

This chain uses TRBV29-1 with TRBJ2-1; TRBD1 matches 9 bases. This CDR3 region has 12 residues. Germline V gives CDR1 SQVTM, CDR2 ANQGSEA. The CDR3 region is CTMGQGDNEQFF. CDR3 DNA sequence: TGCACCATGGGACAGGGAGACAATGAGCAGTTCTTC.

The chain carries TRBV11-3 and TRBJ2-1; tentatively, D is TRBD1 or TRBD2 (6 bases each). The ends were cut back, 2 bases at V and 6 bases at J, with 17 bases in the middle. Germline-derived CDR1 and CDR2 are SGHNT and YENEEA. This CDR3 has 16 residues. For the CDR3, the DNA is TGTGCCAGCAGCTTATGGGGGGCAAGGAGAGGCAATGAGCAGTTCTTC. Translated, it gives CASSLWGARRGNEQFF.

This clonotype has a count of ten or more. V is TRBV10-3 and J is TRBJ2-7; TRBD2 aligns across 11 bases. V lost 10 bases, J lost 3 bases, and 11 bases stayed unmatched. The CDR3 has 15 amino acids. Germline V gene lookup returns CDR1 ENHRY and CDR2 SYGVKD. CDR3 DNA: TGTGCCACCTCTAGCGGGGGGTCGAGGATCTACGAGCAGTACTTC. Translation: CATSSGGSRIYEQYF.

This clonotype was detected a few times. V usage is TRBV28 and J usage is TRBJ2-7, with TRBD2 matching over 12 bases. This CDR3 is built from 16 residues. V trimming: 5 bases; J trimming: 4 bases; junction bases outside the gene matches: 9. Germline V lookup: CDR1 MDHEN, CDR2 SYDVKM. The CDR3 sequence is CASSPHPTSGSYEQYF. CDR3 nucleotide sequence: TGTGCCAGCAGTCCCCACCCGACTAGCGGGAGTTACGAGCAGTACTTC.

This clonotype was picked up a small number of times. V is TRBV3-1 and J is TRBJ1-2; 9 bases are a match to TRBD1. Per the germline V gene, CDR1 is LGHDT and CDR2 is YNNKEL (reference sequence). CDR3 length equals 15 residues. V dropped 4 bases and J dropped 3; count of bases not matched to a gene: 6. The CDR3 here is CASSLRQGGHYGYTF. The CDR3 DNA sequence: TGTGCCAGCAGCCTTCGACAGGGGGGGCACTATGGCTACACCTTC.

Only a few counts were recorded for this clonotype. The V gene is TRBV5-1, the J gene TRBJ1-1; D is possibly TRBD1 (6 bases). CDR3 length equals 15 residues. V shed 3 bases and J shed 2 bases, with 14 bases lying between them. The germline V gene encodes CDR1 SGHRS and CDR2 YFSETQ. As DNA, the CDR3 is TGCGCCAGCAGCTCCCCGGACAGACCCAACACTGAAGCTTTCTTT. Protein: CASSSPDRPNTEAFF.

The chain has TRBV3-1 and TRBJ1-5; 7 bases fit TRBD1. Trimming removed 4 bases from V and 6 bases from J; junction bases left unmatched: 9. CDR1 LGHDT and CDR2 YNNKEL come from the germline V gene (reference sequence). The CDR3 is 15 amino acids. This CDR3 is CASSPRGDRRQPQHF. CDR3 nucleotide sequence: TGTGCCAGCAGCCCCAGGGGGGACAGACGTCAGCCCCAGCATTTT.

This clonotype has a handful of counts. V usage is TRBV20-1 and J usage is TRBJ2-1; D might be TRBD1 or TRBD2, each matching 5 bases. CDR1 and CDR2 from the germline V gene are DFQATT and SNEGSKA (reference sequence). The CDR3 loop spans 14 amino acids. V lost 6 bases and J lost 6, with 18 bases in between. CDR3 sequence: CSAGPGFYANEQFF. For the CDR3, the DNA is TGCAGTGCGGGACCAGGGTTCTACGCCAATGAGCAGTTCTTC.

The V and J genes are TRBV30 and TRBJ1-6; D is undetermined. The CDR3 totals 17 residues. Germline V gene sequence: CDR1 GTSNPN, CDR2 SVGIG (reference sequence). V lost 2 bases to trimming and J lost 0 bases, with 14 bases between them. CDR3 nucleotides: TGTGCCTGGAGTCCGAGGTCCCGGAGCTCCTATAATTCACCCCTCCACTTT. This translates into CAWSPRSRSSYNSPLHF. Combining the CDR3 with reference TRBV30 and TRBJ1-6 gives the whole variable domain SQTIHQWPATLVQPVGSPLSLECTVEGTSNPNLYWYRQAAGRGLQLLFYSVGIGQISSEVPQNLSASRPQDRQFILSSKKLLLSDSGFYLCAWSPRSRSSYNSPLHFGNGTRLTVT.

Written as DNA, the CDR3 is TGTGCCAGCAGCCCGGACAGGGTCTTTTTATATGGCTACACCTTC. Translating gives CASSPDRVFLYGYTF. V usage is TRBV6-6 and J usage is TRBJ1-2, with TRBD1 identical over 8 bases. The ends lost 6 bases at V and 5 bases at J; junction bases unmatched: 11. The CDR3 is made up of 15 amino acids. Germline V gene data show CDR1 as MNHNY and CDR2 as SVGAGI (reference sequence).

This clonotype has a handful of counts. The chain employs TRBV7-2 and TRBJ2-4, with TRBD2 matching 15 bases. The CDR3 covers 19 residues. Germline CDR1 SGHTA, CDR2 FQGNSA. With 5 bases clipped from V and 0 bases from J, the junction kept 8 bases outside the gene matches. CDR3 DNA sequence: TGTGCCAGCAGCCGCGGACTAGCGGGAGGGCCCGGAGCCAAAAACATTCAGTACTTC. Its translation: CASSRGLAGGPGAKNIQYF.

The V gene is TRBV20-1, the J gene TRBJ2-1, with D tentatively TRBD2 (5 bases). This CDR3 region has 19 residues. The ends were cut back, 2 bases at V and 0 bases at J, with 23 bases in the middle. CDR1 DFQATT and CDR2 SNEGSKA come from the germline V gene (reference sequence). CDR3 residues: CSARNLRPLLGSSYNEQFF. The CDR3 bases are TGCAGTGCTAGAAACCTACGACCACTACTAGGGAGCTCCTACAATGAGCAGTTCTTC.

This clonotype was seen a handful of times. The rearrangement joins TRBV3-1 to TRBJ2-6, with D hard to call. V dropped 5 bases and J dropped 0 bases, with 11 bases sitting between them. CDR1 and CDR2 (germline): LGHDT, YNNKEL (reference sequence). The CDR3 sequence is 16 residues long. The CDR3 DNA sequence: TGTGCCAGCAGCTTAAGAGGCCCCTCTGGGGCCAACGTCCTGACTTTC. It translates to CASSLRGPSGANVLTF.

V gene TRBV20-1 combines with J gene TRBJ2-3, with D hard to call. V lost 2 bases and J lost 4, with 4 bases in between. The CDR3 totals 11 residues. Per the germline V gene, CDR1 is DFQATT and CDR2 is SNEGSKA (reference sequence). The CDR3 reads CSARRPDTQYF. CDR3 nucleotides: TGCAGTGCTAGAAGGCCAGATACGCAGTATTTT.